The 6 T cell receptor beta chains below come from one sample, sequenced in a study of blood T cell repertoires in COVID-19. The protocol was immunoSEQ multiplex PCR, while the TCRdb copy is restricted to in-frame clones and leaves out a portion. Of some 240,000 clones listed, around 85% are singletons. The source material was peripheral blood. These receptors were taken from a woman between 65 and 79 years old with COVID-19, enrolled during active disease.

This clone was found a few times. The chain is built from TRBV10-3 and TRBJ2-7, with D possibly TRBD2 on 5 matching bases. This CDR3 has 12 amino acids. Germline V lookup: CDR1 ENHRY, CDR2 SYGVKD. V was shortened by 4 bases and J by 3 bases, with 7 bases between the two germline ends. The CDR3 sequence is CAISGEGYEQYF. CDR3 nucleotides: TGTGCCATCAGTGGTGAGGGCTACGAGCAGTACTTC.

The chain employs TRBV5-1 and TRBJ2-2; 10 nucleotides agree with TRBD2. CDR1 is SGHRS and CDR2 is YFSETQ in the germline V gene. The CDR3 is 17 residues long. The V gene end was trimmed by 2 bases and the J gene end by 2 bases; junction bases not matched to a gene: 6. The DNA for the CDR3 is TGCGCCAGCAGCTTCGGGCTAGCGGGGGTAAACACCGGGGAGCTGTTTTTT. Amino acids: CASSFGLAGVNTGELFF.

The chain links TRBV2 to TRBJ1-1; no firm D call. The V end was cut by 8 bases, the J end by 0 bases, with 13 bases between. The CDR3 covers 14 residues. CDR1 SNHLY and CDR2 FYNNEI come from the germline V gene. The CDR3 nucleotides are TGTGCCAGCCTCTTGACAACAATGAACACTGAAGCTTTCTTT. This gives the protein CASLLTTMNTEAFF. Drawing the rest from reference TRBV2 and TRBJ1-1, the complete variable domain is EPEVTQTPSHQVTQMGQEVILRCVPISNHLYFYWYRQILGQKVEFLVSFYNNEISEKSEIFDDQFSVERPDGSNFTLKIRSTKLEDSAMYFCASLLTTMNTEAFFGQGTRLTVV.

The rearrangement links TRBV2 to TRBJ2-5, with a tentative D call TRBD2 (6 bases). V dropped 7 bases and J dropped 4 bases, with 10 bases sitting between them. CDR3 length: 12 residues. Germline V gene lookup returns CDR1 SNHLY and CDR2 FYNNEI. DNA of the CDR3: TGTGCCAGCACCGGGAGTGGAGAGACCCAGTACTTC. Amino acid sequence: CASTGSGETQYF.

The chain combines TRBV29-1 with TRBJ1-2, with a weak D call TRBD1 (6 bases). This CDR3 is 14 amino acids long. Per the germline V gene, CDR1 is SQVTM and CDR2 is ANQGSEA. With 6 bases removed from V and 3 bases from J, the gap between germline ends came to 17 bases. The CDR3 nucleotides read TGCAGCGTACAACTAGGGGGGGGCGACTATGGCTACACCTTC. Translating it yields CSVQLGGGDYGYTF.

J is TRBJ2-1 and V is TRBV5-4; TRBD2 aligns across 7 bases. This CDR3 spans 17 amino acids. V shed 0 bases and J 9 bases; nucleotides not matched to a gene: 15. Germline V gene lookup returns CDR1 SGHNT and CDR2 YYREEE (reference sequence). The CDR3 region is CASSLDGGEGPSTEQFF. CDR3 nucleotide sequence: TGTGCCAGCAGCTTGGACGGAGGGGAGGGCCCCTCGACTGAGCAGTTCTTC.